This T cell receptor (beta chain) was profiled in a study of T cell repertoires in cytomegalovirus infection. Study findings and constraints: Cumulated frequencies of public TCR beta families served to identify carriers of CMV plus the relevant HLA. The study found HLA-C-restricted CMV-specific TCR beta clonotypes dominating the ex vivo response.

TCRdb itself ran the reads through MiXCR, one entry per CDR3 protein. Of about 180,000 distinct CDR3 sequences in the sample, 17% were seen once. This clonotype has more than one count but fewer than ten. Its antigen is unknown. Its ends do not fully match the called genes, so a read error is possible. This CDR3 has 10 amino acids. The germline CDR1 and CDR2 sequences are SGHKS and YYEKEE (reference sequence). The chain is built from TRBV5-5 and TRBJ1-2; 7 bases match TRBD1. This receptor was identified in a human donor in good health (CMV status not recorded). Some clones in this sample may be carry-over from other donors' samples. Source material: CD8+ T cells from PBMCs. CDR3 loop: CASSFSGTVF. For the CDR3, the DNA is TGTGCCAGCAGCTTTTCCGGGACAGTCTTC.